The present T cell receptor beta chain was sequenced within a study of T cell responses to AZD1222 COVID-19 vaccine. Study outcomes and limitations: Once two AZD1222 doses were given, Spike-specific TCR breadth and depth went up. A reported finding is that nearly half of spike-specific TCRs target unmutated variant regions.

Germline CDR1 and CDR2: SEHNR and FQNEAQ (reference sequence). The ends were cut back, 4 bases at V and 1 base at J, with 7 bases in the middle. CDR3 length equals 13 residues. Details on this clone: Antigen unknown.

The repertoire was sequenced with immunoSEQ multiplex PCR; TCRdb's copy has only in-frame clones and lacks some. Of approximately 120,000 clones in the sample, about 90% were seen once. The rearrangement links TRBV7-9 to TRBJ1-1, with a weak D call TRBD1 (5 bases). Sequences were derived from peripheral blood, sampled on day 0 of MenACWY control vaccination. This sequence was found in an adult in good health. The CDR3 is CASSSRENTEAFF. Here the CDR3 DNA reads TGTGCCAGCAGCTCCAGGGAGAACACTGAAGCTTTCTTT.